Listed here is a single T cell receptor (beta chain). The sample comes from a study of shared clonotypes between healthy human individuals. It was at deep level that the assay was run. Generated by immunoSEQ multiplex PCR, the TCRdb table keeps only in-frame clones and is missing some. The data hold about 2,500,000 clones, with around 94% observed a single time. The CDR3 has 15 residues. Trimming stripped 0 bases from V and 3 bases from J, with 12 bases between. Germline values: CDR1 MNHEY, CDR2 SVGAGI. Input material: naive CD4+ T cells sorted from blood. Described subset: CD45RA+ positively selected. This clonotype was sampled from a man between 18 and 35 years old in good health. The chain employs TRBV6-5 and TRBJ2-7; weak D call: TRBD1 (6 bases). CDR3 DNA: TGTGCCAGCAGTTACTCCGCACAGGGCATCTACGAGCAGTACTTC. It yields the protein CASSYSAQGIYEQYF.